This T cell receptor (beta chain) was observed in a study of blood T cell repertoires in COVID-19. Study overall: Collection of acute and convalescent COVID-19 samples took place in the United States, Italy and Spain. The cDNA or gDNA used as material had been derived from T cells, B-cell-depleted T cells, or PBMCs.

The ends were cut back, 4 bases at V and 0 bases at J, with 9 bases in the middle. This CDR3 region has 14 residues. Germline V lookup: CDR1 LNHDA, CDR2 SQIVND (reference sequence). This clone was counted a few times. Per the authors' pipeline: Reference gene primers were amplified, and this amplification served to estimate nucleated cell counts. The method was immunoSEQ multiplex PCR; TCRdb's version includes in-frame clones alone and lacks a portion of them. Clonal size and the V and J genes are those of that table, whereas D and trimming came from the DNA. The sample has tens of thousands of clones, roughly four fifths seen once; the top ten hold roughly 2%.

The V call is TRBV19, the J call TRBJ1-1; D is unclear. The sample was peripheral blood. The origin of this receptor is a woman in her sixties with acute or convalescent COVID-19. Here the CDR3 DNA reads TGTGCCAGTAGTAGTTGGGCCATGAACACTGAAGCTTTCTTT. This encodes CASSSWAMNTEAFF.